Here is one T cell receptor beta chain with its context. The data stem from a study of blood T cell repertoires in COVID-19. For the study at large: The United States, Italy and Spain supplied acute and convalescent COVID-19 samples. Sources were T cells, B-cell-depleted T cells, or PBMCs; the material itself was cDNA or gDNA.

Original data processing: Cell counts per sample came from amplifying reference gene primers. Here immunoSEQ multiplex PCR was the method, and the copy in TCRdb shows in-frame clones only, minus some. V, J and clone size reflect that table, while D and trimming were determined from the DNA. This table has about 210,000 clones, around three quarters appearing once. CDR1 is SGHRS and CDR2 is YFSETQ in the germline V gene. With 4 bases clipped from V and 4 bases from J, the junction kept 8 bases outside the gene matches. The CDR3 has 15 residues. The source is a woman aged 65 to 85 with acute or convalescent COVID-19. The specimen sequenced was peripheral blood. The chain has TRBV5-1 and TRBJ1-1; TRBD1 agrees at 9 bases. CDR3 sequence: CASSAGDRAATEAFF. The CDR3, as DNA: TGCGCCAGCAGCGCGGGGGACAGGGCGGCCACTGAAGCTTTCTTT.